Here is one T cell receptor (beta chain) with its context. The data were taken from a study of breast tumors, draining lymph nodes, adjacent tissues. TCRdb reprocessed the multiplex PCR reads via MiXCR and lists one record per CDR3 protein. The sample comprises around 15,000 distinct CDR3 sequences, 40% to 60% of which are singletons, and roughly 15% rests with the top ten. Sequencing was performed on tumor-adjacent breast tissue. This sequence was found in a female donor with breast cancer. Some clones in this sample may be carry-over from other donors' samples.

CDR3 in amino acids: CASSLMTGGTGELFF. In nucleotides, the CDR3 is TGCGCCAGCAGCTTGATGACAGGGGGCACCGGGGAGCTGTTTTTT. The chain carries TRBV5-1 and TRBJ2-2; 9 bases align to TRBD1. Trimming removed 1 base from V and 4 bases from J; junction bases left unmatched: 2. CDR3 length: 15 residues. Germline V gives CDR1 SGHRS, CDR2 YFSETQ.